The 15 T cell receptor beta chains reported below all come from one sample, sequenced in a study of T cell responses to AZD1222 COVID-19 vaccine. Generated by immunoSEQ multiplex PCR, the TCRdb table keeps only in-frame clones and is missing some. Of under 95,000 clones in the sample, around 90% are singletons; the top ten hold over 1.1%. This sample comprised peripheral blood, obtained 28 days after the second AZD1222 dose. These receptors were collected from an adult who received the AZD1222 COVID-19 vaccine.

The CDR3 sequence is CASSVEGREGNTIYF. The CDR3 DNA is TGTGCCAGCAGCGTAGAGGGCAGGGAAGGAAACACCATATATTTT. V is TRBV9 and J is TRBJ1-3; a possible D gene is TRBD1 (5 bases). The CDR3 covers 15 residues. V was pared by 0 bases and J by 4 bases, with 11 bases between. Germline V gene data show CDR1 as SGDLS and CDR2 as YYNGEE.

The V call is TRBV6-5, the J call TRBJ1-4, with unresolved D. V was pared by 3 bases and J by 2 bases, with 7 bases between. Germline V gene data show CDR1 as MNHEY and CDR2 as SVGAGI. The CDR3 runs 14 residues. The CDR3, as DNA: TGTGCCAGCAGTTATTCGAGTACTAATGAAAAACTGTTTTTT. This gives the protein CASSYSSTNEKLFF.

The V gene is TRBV5-1, the J gene TRBJ2-7; no definite D call. Trimming stripped 0 bases from V and 3 bases from J, with 13 bases between. CDR3 size: 15 residues. CDR1 and CDR2 (germline): SGHRS, YFSETQ. The CDR3 nucleotides read TGCGCCAGCAGCTTGGCGGACCCGACCGGCTACGAGCAGTACTTC. It yields the protein CASSLADPTGYEQYF.

This chain uses TRBV27 with TRBJ2-2, with 11 nucleotides matching TRBD2. The ends lost 3 bases at V and 2 bases at J; junction bases unmatched: 5. Germline CDR1 reads MNHEY; CDR2 reads SMNVEV (reference sequence). The CDR3 consists of 17 residues. CDR3: CASSFSGGASNTGELFF. DNA for the CDR3: TGTGCCAGCAGTTTTAGCGGGGGGGCGTCAAACACCGGGGAGCTGTTTTTT.

This CDR3 is CASSLRGAGLAYNEQFF. CDR3 bases: TGTGCCAGCAGTTTACGGGGAGCGGGGCTAGCCTACAATGAGCAGTTCTTC. The chain links TRBV27 to TRBJ2-1; TRBD2 aligns across 7 bases. Unmatched junction bases numbered 9, after V lost 2 bases and J lost 2 bases. CDR1 MNHEY and CDR2 SMNVEV come from the germline V gene (reference sequence). The CDR3 totals 17 residues.

The sample holds a few counts of this clone. Compared with germline, one end of the junction differs, possibly owing to a read error. The J gene is TRBJ2-7, the V gene TRBV7-3, with TRBD1 matching 11 bases. CDR3 size: 15 residues. CDR1 and CDR2 from the germline V gene are SGHTA and FQGTGA. The CDR3 DNA is TGTGCCAGCAGCATAACCGGGACAGGGGGCTACGAGCAGTACTTC. Translation gives CASSITGTGGYEQYF.

This chain uses TRBV4-1 with TRBJ2-7, with D unclear. The CDR3 length is 16 residues. Per the germline V gene, CDR1 is MGHRA and CDR2 is YSYEKL. Trimming removed 4 bases at V and 5 bases at J, with 21 bases between. CDR3 loop: CASSRMSLHGSNEQYF. Written as DNA, the CDR3 is TGCGCCAGCAGCCGCATGAGTCTTCACGGGTCAAACGAGCAGTACTTC.

V gene TRBV7-2 combines with J gene TRBJ2-7; unclear D gene. The germline gives CDR1 SGHTA, CDR2 FQGNSA. The CDR3 is made up of 14 amino acids. V dropped 0 bases and J dropped 0 bases, with 6 bases sitting between them. The CDR3 bases are TGTGCCAGCAGCTTAGCACGGCTCTCCTACGAGCAGTACTTC. It translates to CASSLARLSYEQYF.

The rearrangement joins TRBV5-1 to TRBJ2-3, with 10 nucleotides matching TRBD2. Germline CDR1 SGHRS, CDR2 YFSETQ. After removal of 0 bases from V and 6 bases from J, the junction contained 4 bases not matched to a gene. CDR3 length: 15 residues. The CDR3 DNA sequence: TGCGCCAGCAGCTTGGCCCTAGCGGGGGTGGATACGCAGTATTTT. Translated: CASSLALAGVDTQYF.

Only one count was recorded for this clone. This rearrangement joins TRBV5-5 to TRBJ1-5, with 7 bases matching TRBD1. The J segment lost 4 bases and the V segment lost 4 bases, leaving 8 bases of the junction unmatched. Germline CDR1 reads SGHKS; CDR2 reads YYEKEE (reference sequence). The length of the CDR3 is 15 residues. The CDR3 nucleotides read TGTGCCAGCAGCGTGCTGGGACAGATTAATCAGCCCCAGCATTTT. It specifies CASSVLGQINQPQHF.

The chain recombines TRBV3-1 (or the pseudogene TRBV3-2) with TRBJ1-4; possibly TRBD1 for D (5 bases). Trimming took 2 bases from V and 7 from J, leaving 17 bases between them. CDR1 and CDR2 (germline): LGHDT, YNNKEL (reference sequence). The CDR3 has 16 amino acids. The CDR3 spells CASSQIPSSTGEKLFF. CDR3 bases: TGTGCCAGCAGCCAAATCCCCTCGAGCACAGGTGAAAAACTGTTTTTT.

The chain couples TRBV5-1 to TRBJ2-7; D gene ambiguous. Germline lookup yields CDR1 SGHRS and CDR2 YFSETQ. CDR3 length: 15 amino acids. V lost 5 bases and J lost 1, with 16 bases in between. In nucleotides, the CDR3 is TGCGCCAGCAGTTTCGGACCCAACATGTCCTACGAGCAGTACTTC. Translated, it gives CASSFGPNMSYEQYF.

The chain uses TRBV15 and TRBJ2-3; 11 bases are a match to TRBD2. The germline gives CDR1 LNHNV, CDR2 YYDKDF (reference sequence). This CDR3 is 17 amino acids long. Germline trimming cut 1 base from V and 6 bases from J; bases unmatched to any gene: 9. The CDR3, as DNA: TGTGCCACCAGCAGAGGGACCGGGACTAGCGGTGGGGATACGCAGTATTTT. Amino acids: CATSRGTGTSGGDTQYF. Combining the CDR3 with reference TRBV15 and TRBJ2-3 gives the whole variable domain DAMVIQNPRYQVTQFGKPVTLSCSQTLNHNVMYWYQQKSSQAPKLLFHYYDKDFNNEADTPDNFQSRRPNTSFCFLDIRSPGLGDTAMYLCATSRGTGTSGGDTQYFGPGTRLTVL.

The chain is built from TRBV6-5 and TRBJ2-5; perhaps D is TRBD1 or TRBD2 (5 bases each). Trimming removed 6 bases at V and 5 bases at J, with 16 bases between. The CDR3 has 14 amino acids. The germline gives CDR1 MNHEY, CDR2 SVGAGI. The CDR3 loop reads CASSRESERETQYF. In nucleotides, the CDR3 is TGTGCCAGCAGCAGGGAGAGCGAACGCGAGACCCAGTACTTC.

The rearrangement links TRBV5-1 to TRBJ1-1; weak D call: TRBD1 (6 bases). Germline V gene data show CDR1 as SGHRS and CDR2 as YFSETQ. The CDR3 covers 14 residues. V shed 1 base and J shed 1 base, with 8 bases lying between them. CDR3 region: CASSLTGRNTEAFF. The CDR3 DNA reads TGCGCCAGCAGCTTGACAGGGCGGAACACTGAAGCTTTCTTT.